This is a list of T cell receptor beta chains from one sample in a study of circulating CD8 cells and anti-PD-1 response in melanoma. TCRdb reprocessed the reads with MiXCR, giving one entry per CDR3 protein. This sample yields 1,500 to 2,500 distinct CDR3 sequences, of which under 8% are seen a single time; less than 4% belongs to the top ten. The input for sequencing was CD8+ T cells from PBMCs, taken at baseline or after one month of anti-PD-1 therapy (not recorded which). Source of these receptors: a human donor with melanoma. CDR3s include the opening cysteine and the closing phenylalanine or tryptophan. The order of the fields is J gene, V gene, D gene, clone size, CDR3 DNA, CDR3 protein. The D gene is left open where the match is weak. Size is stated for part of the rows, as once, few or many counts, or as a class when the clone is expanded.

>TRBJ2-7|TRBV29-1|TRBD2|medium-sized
TGCAGCGTTGAAGACCTAGCGGGGACCGGGGAGCAGTACTTC
CSVEDLAGTGEQYF
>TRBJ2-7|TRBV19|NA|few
TGTGCCAGTAGCCATACCTACGAGCAGTACTTC
CASSHTYEQYF
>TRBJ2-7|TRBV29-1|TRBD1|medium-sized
TGCAGCGTGACTCCGGGACAGAACTACGAGCAGTACTTC
CSVTPGQNYEQYF
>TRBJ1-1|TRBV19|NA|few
TGTGCCTCCTCTCAGGGAGCCGGGGCTTTCTTT
CASSQGAGAFF
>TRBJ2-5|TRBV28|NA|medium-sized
TGTGCCAGCATTCGGCGGGGAGGTGACTTGTACCAAGAGACCCAGTACTTC
CASIRRGGDLYQETQYF
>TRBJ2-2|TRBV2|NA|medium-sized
TGTGCCAGCAGTGACAGGGGTAACACCGGGGAGCTGTTTTTT
CASSDRGNTGELFF
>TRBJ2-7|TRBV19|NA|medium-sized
TGTGCCAGTGGAATGGGACGGAACTACGAGCAGTACTTC
CASGMGRNYEQYF
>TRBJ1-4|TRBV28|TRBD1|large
TGTGCCAGCAGTTTGGTCGCAGGGGGCGACCTTAATGAAAAACTGTTTTTT
CASSLVAGGDLNEKLFF
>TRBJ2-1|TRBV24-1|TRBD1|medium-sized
TGTGCCACCAGTGACCGAGGCTGGACAGGTAACAATGAGCAGTTCTTC
CATSDRGWTGNNEQFF
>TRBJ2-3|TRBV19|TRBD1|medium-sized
TGTGCCAGTAGTCCCCTGGGACAGCAAAGCACAGATACGCAGTATTTT
CASSPLGQQSTDTQYF
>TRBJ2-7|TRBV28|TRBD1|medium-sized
TGTGCCAGCAGTGCCACCGGGACAGATGTCTACGAGCAGTACTTC
CASSATGTDVYEQYF
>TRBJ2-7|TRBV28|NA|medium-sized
TGTGCCAGCAGCCGGGGAACGTCCTACGAGCAGTACTTC
CASSRGTSYEQYF
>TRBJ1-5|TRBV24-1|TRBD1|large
TGTGCCACCAGTGATCTGACAGGGGGTGATCAGCCCCAGCATTTT
CATSDLTGGDQPQHF
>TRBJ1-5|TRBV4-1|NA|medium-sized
TGCGCCAGCAGCCAAGATCTAGACAGGCAAGGCCCTCGCAATCAGCCCCAGCATTTT
CASSQDLDRQGPRNQPQHF
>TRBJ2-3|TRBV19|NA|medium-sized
TGTGCCAGTAGTTTCCGGCGGGTAACAGATACGCAGTATTTT
CASSFRRVTDTQYF
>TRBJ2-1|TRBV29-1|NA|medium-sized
TGCAGCGTTGAAGATCTTAGGACAGCCTACAATGAGCAGTTCTTC
CSVEDLRTAYNEQFF
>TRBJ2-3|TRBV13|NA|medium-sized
TGTGCCAGCGCGGACAGCCACACAGATACGCAGTATTTT
CASADSHTDTQYF
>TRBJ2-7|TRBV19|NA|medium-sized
TGTGCCAGTAGTATGGGGCAGCACCCCACCTACGAGCAGTACTTC
CASSMGQHPTYEQYF
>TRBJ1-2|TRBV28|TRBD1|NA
TGTGCCACCCGTTCCGGGACAGTCTCTTTCTATGGCTACACCTTC
CATRSGTVSFYGYTF
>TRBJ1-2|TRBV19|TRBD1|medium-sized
TGTGCCAGTAGTCCGACCGTGACAGGGTACTATGGCTACACCTTC
CASSPTVTGYYGYTF
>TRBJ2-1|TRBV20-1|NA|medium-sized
TGCAGTGCTTCGGACATGATGATGAGCAATGAGCAGTTCTTC
CSASDMMMSNEQFF
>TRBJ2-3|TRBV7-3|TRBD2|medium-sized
TGTGCCAGCACCCCGGGACTAGCCGCCACAGATACGCAGTATTTT
CASTPGLAATDTQYF
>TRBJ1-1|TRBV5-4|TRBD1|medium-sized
TGTGCCAGCAGCCCATACAGGGGAACGAACACTGAAGCTTTCTTT
CASSPYRGTNTEAFF
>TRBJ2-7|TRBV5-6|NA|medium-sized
TGTGCCAGCAGCCCTGGACCAACCTACGAGCAGTACTTC
CASSPGPTYEQYF
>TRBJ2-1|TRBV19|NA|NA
TGTGCCAGTAGCCATGGGACCGCGCCAGCGAATGAGCAGTTCTTC
CASSHGTAPANEQFF
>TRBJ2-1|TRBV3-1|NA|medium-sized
TGTGCCAGCAGCCAAGCAGGGGAGAACAATGAGCAGTTCTTC
CASSQAGENNEQFF
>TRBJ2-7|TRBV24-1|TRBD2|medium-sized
TGTGCCACCAGTGATTTACTCGGGGGGGCCAGTCCCTACGAGCAGTACTTC
CATSDLLGGASPYEQYF
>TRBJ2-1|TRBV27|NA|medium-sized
TGTGCCAGCAGGAGAGGGGGGAATGAGCAGTTCTTC
CASRRGGNEQFF
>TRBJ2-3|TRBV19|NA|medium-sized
TGTGCCAGTAGTATCGCGAGCACAGATACGCAGTATTTT
CASSIASTDTQYF
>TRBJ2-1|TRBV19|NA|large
TGTGCCAGTAGTATCCCGGACTACAATGAGCAGTTCTTC
CASSIPDYNEQFF
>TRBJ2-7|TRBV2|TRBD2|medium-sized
TGTGCCAGCAGTGAAAATCATAGCGGGGCCGTTTCCTACGAGCAGTACTTC
CASSENHSGAVSYEQYF
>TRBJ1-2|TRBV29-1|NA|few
TGCAGCGTTGATTGGCAGGGCCCTAACTATGGCTACACCTTC
CSVDWQGPNYGYTF
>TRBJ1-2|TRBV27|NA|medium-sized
TGTGCCAGCAGAGTGGGTTGGAACGGCTACACCTTC
CASRVGWNGYTF
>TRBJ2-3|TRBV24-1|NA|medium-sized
TGTGCCACCAGTGATTTGAGGGACACCCGTGGGGATACGCAGTATTTT
CATSDLRDTRGDTQYF
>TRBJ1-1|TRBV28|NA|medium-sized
TGTGCCAGCCTTTACCGAGGTATTAAGGACACTGAAGCTTTCTTT
CASLYRGIKDTEAFF
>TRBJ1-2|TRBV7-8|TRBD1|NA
TGTGCCAGCCTCGGCGGGACAGTCGAGTTC
CASLGGTVEF
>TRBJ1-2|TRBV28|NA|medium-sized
TGTGCCAGCAGTTCCCATCGGCAGGACGGCTACACCTTC
CASSSHRQDGYTF
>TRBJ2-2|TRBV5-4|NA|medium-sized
TGTGCCAGCACCCCCGCGCGGGGTAGGGGCACCGGGGAGCTGTTTTTT
CASTPARGRGTGELFF
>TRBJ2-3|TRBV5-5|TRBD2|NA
TGTGCCAGCAGCTTGGATTTGATAGCGGGGCCAGATACGCAGTATTTT
CASSLDLIAGPDTQYF
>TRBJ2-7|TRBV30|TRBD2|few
TGTGCCTGCAGCGGGGCCTACGAGCAGTACTTC
CACSGAYEQYF
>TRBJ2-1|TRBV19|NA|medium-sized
TGTGCCAGTAAATGGACTCCCACTAGCAATGAGCAGTTCTTC
CASKWTPTSNEQFF
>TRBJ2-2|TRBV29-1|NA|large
TGCAGCGTTGTACTGGCCGGGGAGCTGTTTTTT
CSVVLAGELFF
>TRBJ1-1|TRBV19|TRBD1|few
TGTGCCAGTAGTACGACAGGGGGCCACAACACTGAAGCTTTCTTT
CASSTTGGHNTEAFF
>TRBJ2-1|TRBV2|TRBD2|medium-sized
TGTGCCAGCAGTGGTCCGGGACTAGCGGGTTCGAATTCCTACAATGAGCAGTTCTTC
CASSGPGLAGSNSYNEQFF
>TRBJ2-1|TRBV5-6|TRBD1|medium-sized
TGTGCCAGCAGCACCCGGGACAGGGTGGATGAGCAGTTCTTC
CASSTRDRVDEQFF
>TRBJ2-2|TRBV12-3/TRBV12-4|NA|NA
TGTGCCAGCAGTCCCTCGGGGGACCCGAACACCGGGGAGCTGTTTTTT
CASSPSGDPNTGELFF
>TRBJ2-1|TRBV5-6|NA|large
TGTGCCAGCAGCTTGGGACCCACAGGTAATGAGCAGTTCTTC
CASSLGPTGNEQFF
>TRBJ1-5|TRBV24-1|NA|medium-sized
TGTGCCACCAGTGATTGGAATAGCAATCAGCCCCAGCATTTT
CATSDWNSNQPQHF
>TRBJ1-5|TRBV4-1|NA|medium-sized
TGCGCCAGCAGCCAAGGGGATTATAGCAATCAGCCCCAGCATTTT
CASSQGDYSNQPQHF
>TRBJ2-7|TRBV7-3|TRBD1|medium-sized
TGTGCCAGCAGCTCGTCCGGGACAGGGGGCCACGAGCAGTACTTC
CASSSSGTGGHEQYF
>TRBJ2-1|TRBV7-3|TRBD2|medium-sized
TGTGCCAGCAGCTTAATCGCGGGGGGCGGTGAGCAGTTCTTC
CASSLIAGGGEQFF
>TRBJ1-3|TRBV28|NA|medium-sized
TGTGCCAGCAGTTCCATTGGTACACGGGGAAGTGGAAACACCATATATTTT
CASSSIGTRGSGNTIYF
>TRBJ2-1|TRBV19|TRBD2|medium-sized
TGTGCCAGTAGTACGGGACTAGCGGGGGCCAATGAGCAGTTCTTC
CASSTGLAGANEQFF
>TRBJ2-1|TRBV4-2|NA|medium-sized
TGTGCCAGCAGCCAAGATCGAGTAGCCCCGCAGAAGCAGTTCTTC
CASSQDRVAPQKQFF
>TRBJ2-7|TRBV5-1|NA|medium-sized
TGCGCGAGCGGAGGGGGTTACGAGCAGTACTTC
CASGGGYEQYF
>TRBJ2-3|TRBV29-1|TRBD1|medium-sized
TGCAGCGGCGGGACAGGGGGGACAGATACGCAGTATTTT
CSGGTGGTDTQYF
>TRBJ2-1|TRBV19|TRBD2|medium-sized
TGTGCCAGTTCCCTCGGAGCGGGGGTATACAATGAGCAGTTCTTC
CASSLGAGVYNEQFF
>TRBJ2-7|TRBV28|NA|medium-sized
TGTGCCAGCAGTTTAGGCCTCTACGAGCAGTACTTC
CASSLGLYEQYF
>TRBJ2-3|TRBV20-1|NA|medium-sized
TGCAGTGCTAGAGATTTGAGGGGGGCAACAGATACGCAGTATTTT
CSARDLRGATDTQYF